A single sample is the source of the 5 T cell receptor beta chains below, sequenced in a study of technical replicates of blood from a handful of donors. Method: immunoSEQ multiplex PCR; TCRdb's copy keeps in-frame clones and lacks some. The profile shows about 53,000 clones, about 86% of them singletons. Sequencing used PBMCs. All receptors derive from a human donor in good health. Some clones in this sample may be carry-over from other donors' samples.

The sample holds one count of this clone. The CDR3 sequence: CASSIRDSPIGGYTF. CDR3 nucleotide sequence: TGTGCCAGCAGCATCCGGGACAGCCCCATCGGAGGCTACACCTTC. The chain couples TRBV6-5 to TRBJ1-2, with 7 bases that match TRBD1. Germline V gene sequence: CDR1 MNHEY, CDR2 SVGAGI. The J segment lost 8 bases and the V segment lost 6 bases, leaving 15 bases of the junction unmatched. CDR3 length: 15 amino acids.

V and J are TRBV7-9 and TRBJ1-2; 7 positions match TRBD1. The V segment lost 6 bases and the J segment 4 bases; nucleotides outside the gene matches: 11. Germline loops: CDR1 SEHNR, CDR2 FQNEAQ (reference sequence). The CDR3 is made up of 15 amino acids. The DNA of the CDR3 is TGTGCCAGCAGTGAAAGGGGACAGAGAAGCTATGGCTACACCTTC. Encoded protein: CASSERGQRSYGYTF.

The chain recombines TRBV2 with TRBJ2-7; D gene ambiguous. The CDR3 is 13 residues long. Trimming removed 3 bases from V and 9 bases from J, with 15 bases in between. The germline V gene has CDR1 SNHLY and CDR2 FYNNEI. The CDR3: CASSDELAARQYF. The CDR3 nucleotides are TGTGCCAGCAGTGATGAACTGGCGGCCCGGCAGTACTTC. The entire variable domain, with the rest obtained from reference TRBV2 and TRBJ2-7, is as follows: EPEVTQTPSHQVTQMGQEVILRCVPISNHLYFYWYRQILGQKVEFLVSFYNNEISEKSEIFDDQFSVERPDGSNFTLKIRSTKLEDSAMYFCASSDELAARQYFGPGTRLTVT.

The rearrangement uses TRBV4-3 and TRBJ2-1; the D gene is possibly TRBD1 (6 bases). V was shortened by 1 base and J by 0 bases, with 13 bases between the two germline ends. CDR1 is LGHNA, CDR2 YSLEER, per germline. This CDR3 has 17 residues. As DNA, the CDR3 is TGCGCCAGCAGCCAAGCCGGGACATACCTCTCCTACAATGAGCAGTTCTTC. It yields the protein CASSQAGTYLSYNEQFF.

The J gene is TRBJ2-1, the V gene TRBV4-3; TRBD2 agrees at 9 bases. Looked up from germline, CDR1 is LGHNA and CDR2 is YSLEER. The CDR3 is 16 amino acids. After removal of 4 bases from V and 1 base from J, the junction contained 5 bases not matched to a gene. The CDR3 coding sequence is TGCGCCAGCAGCCCCCGGCTAGCGGGATCCTACAATGAGCAGTTCTTC. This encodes CASSPRLAGSYNEQFF.